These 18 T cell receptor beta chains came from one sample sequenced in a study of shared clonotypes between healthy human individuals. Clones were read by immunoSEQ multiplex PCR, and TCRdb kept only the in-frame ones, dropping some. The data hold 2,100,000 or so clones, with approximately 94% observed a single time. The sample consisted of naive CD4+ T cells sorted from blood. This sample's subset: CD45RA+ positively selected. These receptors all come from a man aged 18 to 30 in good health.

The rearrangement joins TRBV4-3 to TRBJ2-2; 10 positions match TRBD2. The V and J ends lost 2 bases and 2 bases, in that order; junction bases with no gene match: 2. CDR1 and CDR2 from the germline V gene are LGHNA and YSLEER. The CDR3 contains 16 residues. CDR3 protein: CASSQLLAGNTGELFF. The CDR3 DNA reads TGCGCCAGCAGCCAATTACTAGCGGGAAACACCGGGGAGCTGTTTTTT.

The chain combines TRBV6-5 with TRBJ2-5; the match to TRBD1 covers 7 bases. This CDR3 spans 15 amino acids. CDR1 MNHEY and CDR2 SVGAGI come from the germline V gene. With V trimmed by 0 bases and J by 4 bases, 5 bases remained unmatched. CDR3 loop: CASSYSRQGGETQYF. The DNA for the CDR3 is TGTGCCAGCAGTTACTCCCGACAGGGCGGAGAGACCCAGTACTTC.

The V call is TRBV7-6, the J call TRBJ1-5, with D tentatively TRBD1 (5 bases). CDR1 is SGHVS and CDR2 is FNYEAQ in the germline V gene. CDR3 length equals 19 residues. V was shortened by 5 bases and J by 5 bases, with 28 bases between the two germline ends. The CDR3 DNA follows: TGTGCCAGCAGCCAGGGCCACCCCAGGGCAGGCGAAACTTATCAGCCCCAGCATTTT. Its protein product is CASSQGHPRAGETYQPQHF.

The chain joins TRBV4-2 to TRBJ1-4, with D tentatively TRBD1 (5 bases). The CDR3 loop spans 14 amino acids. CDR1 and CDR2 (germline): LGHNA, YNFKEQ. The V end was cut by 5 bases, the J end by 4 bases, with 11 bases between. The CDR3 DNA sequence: TGTGCCAGCAGCGCCAGGGTTGATAATGAAAAACTGTTTTTT. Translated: CASSARVDNEKLFF.

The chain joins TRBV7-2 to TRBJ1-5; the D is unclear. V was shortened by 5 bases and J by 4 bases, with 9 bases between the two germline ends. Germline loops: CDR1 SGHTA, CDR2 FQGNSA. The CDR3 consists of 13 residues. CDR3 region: CASSDRWNQPQHF. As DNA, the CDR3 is TGTGCCAGCAGCGATAGATGGAATCAGCCCCAGCATTTT.

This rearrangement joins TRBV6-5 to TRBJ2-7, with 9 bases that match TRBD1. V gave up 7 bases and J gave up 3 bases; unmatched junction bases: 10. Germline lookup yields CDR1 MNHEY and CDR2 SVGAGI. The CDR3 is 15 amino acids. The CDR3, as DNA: TGTGCCAGCACCCTTACCGACAGGGGGATCTACGAGCAGTACTTC. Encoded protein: CASTLTDRGIYEQYF.

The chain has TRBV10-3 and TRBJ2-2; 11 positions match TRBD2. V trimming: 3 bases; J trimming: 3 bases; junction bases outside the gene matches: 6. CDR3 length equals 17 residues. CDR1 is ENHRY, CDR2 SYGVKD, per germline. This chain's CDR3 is CAISDPIAGGHTGELFF. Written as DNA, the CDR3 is TGTGCCATCAGTGATCCCATAGCGGGAGGGCACACCGGGGAGCTGTTTTTT.

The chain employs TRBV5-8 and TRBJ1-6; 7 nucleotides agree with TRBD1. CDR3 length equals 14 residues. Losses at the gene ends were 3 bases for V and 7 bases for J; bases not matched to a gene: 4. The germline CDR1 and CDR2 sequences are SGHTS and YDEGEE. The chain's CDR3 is CASSYNRGNSPLHF. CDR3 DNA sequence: TGTGCCAGCAGCTATAACAGGGGAAATTCACCCCTCCACTTT.

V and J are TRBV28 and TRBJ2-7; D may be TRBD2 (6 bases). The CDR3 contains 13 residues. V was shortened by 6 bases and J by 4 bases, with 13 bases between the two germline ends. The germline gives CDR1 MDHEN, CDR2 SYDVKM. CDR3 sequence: CASRNAGLYEQYF. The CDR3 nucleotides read TGTGCCAGCAGGAATGCGGGGCTATACGAGCAGTACTTC.

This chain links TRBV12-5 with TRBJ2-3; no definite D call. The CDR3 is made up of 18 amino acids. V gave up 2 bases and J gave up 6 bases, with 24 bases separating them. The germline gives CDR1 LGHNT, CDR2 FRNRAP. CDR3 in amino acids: CASGLHSKGSIGRDTQYF. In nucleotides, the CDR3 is TGTGCTAGTGGTTTGCACTCAAAGGGCTCGATTGGTCGGGATACGCAGTATTTT.

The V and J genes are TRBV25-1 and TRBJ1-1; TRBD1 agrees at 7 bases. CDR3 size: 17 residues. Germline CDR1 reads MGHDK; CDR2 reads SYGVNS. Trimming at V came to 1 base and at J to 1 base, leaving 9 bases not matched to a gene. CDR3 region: CASSEWAAGGENTEAFF. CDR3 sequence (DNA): TGTGCCAGCAGTGAATGGGCAGCAGGGGGGGAGAACACTGAAGCTTTCTTT.

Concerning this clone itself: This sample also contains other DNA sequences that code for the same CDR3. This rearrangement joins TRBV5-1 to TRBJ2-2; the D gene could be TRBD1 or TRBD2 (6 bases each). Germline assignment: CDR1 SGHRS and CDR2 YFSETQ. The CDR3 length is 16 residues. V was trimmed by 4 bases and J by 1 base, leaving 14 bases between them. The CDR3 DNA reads TGCGCCAGCAGCCTAGCCGGGGGCGGGAACACCGGGGAGCTGTTTTTT. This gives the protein CASSLAGGGNTGELFF. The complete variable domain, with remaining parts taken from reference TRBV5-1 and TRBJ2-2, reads KAGVTQTPRYLIKTRGQQVTLSCSPISGHRSVSWYQQTPGQGLQFLFEYFSETQRNKGNFPGRFSGRQFSNSRSEMNVSTLELGDSALYLCASSLAGGGNTGELFFGEGSRLTVL.

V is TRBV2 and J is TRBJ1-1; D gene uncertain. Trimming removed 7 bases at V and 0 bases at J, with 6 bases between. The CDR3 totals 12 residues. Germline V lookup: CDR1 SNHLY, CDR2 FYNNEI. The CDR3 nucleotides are TGTGCCAGCAAAGGGTTGAACACTGAAGCTTTCTTT. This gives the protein CASKGLNTEAFF.

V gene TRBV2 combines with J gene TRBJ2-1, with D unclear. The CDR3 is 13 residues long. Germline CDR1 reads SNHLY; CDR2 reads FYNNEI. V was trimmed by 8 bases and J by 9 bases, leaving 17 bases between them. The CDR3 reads CASQATRTAEQFF. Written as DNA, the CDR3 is TGTGCCAGCCAGGCGACCCGGACCGCTGAGCAGTTCTTC.

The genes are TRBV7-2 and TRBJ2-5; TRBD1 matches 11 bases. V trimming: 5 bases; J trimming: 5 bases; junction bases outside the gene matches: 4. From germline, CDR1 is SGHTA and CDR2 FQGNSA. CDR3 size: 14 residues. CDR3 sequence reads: CASSRDRGRETQYF. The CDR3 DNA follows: TGTGCCAGCAGCCGGGACAGGGGGAGGGAGACCCAGTACTTC.

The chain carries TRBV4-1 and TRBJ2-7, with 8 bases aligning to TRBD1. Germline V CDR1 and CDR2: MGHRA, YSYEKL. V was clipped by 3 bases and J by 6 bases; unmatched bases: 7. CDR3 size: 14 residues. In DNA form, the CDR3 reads TGCGCCAGCAGCCACTCGACAGGGGAGGTCGAGCAGTACTTC. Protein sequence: CASSHSTGEVEQYF.

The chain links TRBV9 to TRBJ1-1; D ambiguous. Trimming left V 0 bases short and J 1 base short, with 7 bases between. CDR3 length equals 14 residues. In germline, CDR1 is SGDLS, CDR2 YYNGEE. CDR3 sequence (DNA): TGTGCCAGCAGCGTAGGCCCCTCGAACACTGAAGCTTTCTTT. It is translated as CASSVGPSNTEAFF.

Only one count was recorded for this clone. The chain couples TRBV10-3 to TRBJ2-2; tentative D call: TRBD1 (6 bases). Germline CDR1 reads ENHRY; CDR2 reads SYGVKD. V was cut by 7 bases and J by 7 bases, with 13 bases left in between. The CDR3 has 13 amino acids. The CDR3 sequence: CAITYREGGELFF. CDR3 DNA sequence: TGTGCCATCACTTACAGGGAAGGCGGGGAGCTGTTTTTT.